The 4 T cell receptor beta chains below were found in one sample sequenced in a study of Graves' ophthalmopathy and Graves' hyperthyroidism. From RNA, the CDR3 regions of TCR beta chains were amplified and sequenced. A first-round RT-PCR used HTBI primers, followed by a second-round multiplex PCR. TCRdb redid the calling of the multiplex PCR reads with MiXCR, one entry per CDR3 protein. Of about 1.2 million distinct CDR3 sequences listed, less than 45% are singletons. The sample was peripheral blood or thyroid tissue (not recorded which). Source of these receptors: an adult man with Graves' hyperthyroidism.

Comment on this clonotype: At one of its ends the junction is not consistent with the germline gene, which may arise from a read error. In nucleotides, the CDR3 is TGTGCCAGCAGCGTAAACACGACAGGCAATCAGCCCCAGCATTTT. This encodes CASSVNTTGNQPQHF. The chain is built from TRBV5-1 and TRBJ1-5, with D tentatively TRBD1 (5 bases). This CDR3 has 15 amino acids. Germline lookup yields CDR1 SGHRS and CDR2 YFSETQ.

A few counts support this clonotype. The chain joins TRBV5-6 to TRBJ2-7; D perhaps matches TRBD1 (6 bases). In germline, CDR1 is SGHDT, CDR2 YYEEEE. The CDR3 length is 14 residues. Trimming removed 4 bases at V and 5 bases at J, with 16 bases between. CDR3 sequence reads: CASSANGGRNEQYF. The CDR3 DNA is TGTGCCAGCAGCGCCAATGGGGGCCGGAACGAGCAGTACTTC.

This clonotype was counted a few times. This may be a read error: a much more frequent sequence differs by one nucleotide. The V and J genes are TRBV7-2 and TRBJ2-7; D gene ambiguous. Trimming stripped 3 bases from V and 6 bases from J, with 15 bases between. Germline CDR1 is SGHTA and CDR2 is FQGNSA. This CDR3 has 14 residues. CDR3 region: CASSFRLGDLEQYF. As DNA, the CDR3 is TGTGCCAGCAGCTTCCGACTTGGAGACCTCGAGCAGTACTTC.

This chain links TRBV7-6 with TRBJ2-2; D is perhaps TRBD1 or TRBD2 (5 bases each). Germline V gene lookup returns CDR1 SGHVS and CDR2 FNYEAQ. The CDR3 has 16 amino acids. The V end lost 7 bases, the J end lost 0 bases, and 15 bases lay between the germline ends. This CDR3 is CASTDTGTANTGELFF. CDR3 DNA: TGTGCCAGCACCGACACCGGGACCGCGAACACCGGGGAGCTGTTTTTT.